Below, 29 T cell receptor beta chains from the same sample are listed, as sequenced in a study of blood T cell repertoires in COVID-19. Data came from immunoSEQ multiplex PCR; TCRdb stores just in-frame clones and leaves some out. The data contain some 110,000 clones, over 75% of them singletons. Input material: peripheral blood. The receptor set was obtained from a human donor in a cohort sampled during active COVID-19.

The chain is built from TRBV11-2 and TRBJ2-7; TRBD2 aligns across 9 bases. The CDR3 sequence is 17 residues long. Trimming cost V 1 base and J 3 bases; bases outside gene matches: 10. The germline V gene has CDR1 SGHAT and CDR2 FQNNGV. The CDR3 DNA reads TGTGCCAGCAGCTTAGCTGCGCGGGGGGGCCAACTCTACGAGCAGTACTTC. Its translation: CASSLAARGGQLYEQYF.

The gene calls are TRBV4-3 and TRBJ2-7, with D possibly matching TRBD2 (5 bases). CDR1 and CDR2 from the germline V gene are LGHNA and YSLEER. V dropped 0 bases and J dropped 6 bases, with 12 bases sitting between them. The CDR3 runs to 14 residues. CDR3 nucleotides: TGCGCCAGCAGCCAAGATTCCGGGGTGGGCGAGCAGTACTTC. Amino acids: CASSQDSGVGEQYF.

The V and J genes are TRBV19 and TRBJ2-6; perhaps TRBD1 as D (6 bases). CDR3 length: 16 amino acids. Per the germline V gene, CDR1 is LNHDA and CDR2 is SQIVND (reference sequence). V shed 6 bases and J shed 5 bases, with 17 bases lying between them. This chain's CDR3 is CASRIPNRVRANVLTF. The CDR3 nucleotides are TGTGCCAGTAGAATCCCAAACAGGGTGCGGGCCAACGTCCTGACTTTC.

The chain recombines TRBV4-3 with TRBJ1-2, with TRBD1 identical over 8 bases. This CDR3 has 14 amino acids. Per germline, CDR1 LGHNA and CDR2 YSLEER. V lost 4 bases and J lost 2; bases outside the gene matches: 3. The CDR3 nucleotides read TGCGCCAGCAGCCGGACAGGGCTCAACTATGGCTACACCTTC. Its translation: CASSRTGLNYGYTF.

The chain uses TRBV19 and TRBJ1-1; perhaps TRBD1 as D (5 bases). Per the germline V gene, CDR1 is LNHDA and CDR2 is SQIVND (reference sequence). The germline V and J ends were trimmed by 2 bases and 11 bases, with 21 bases remaining between them. The CDR3 contains 15 residues. The CDR3 here is CASSIYGRETYGAFF. CDR3 DNA sequence: TGTGCCAGTAGTATATATGGCAGGGAAACATATGGGGCTTTCTTT.

This chain joins TRBV2 and TRBJ1-5; 10 bases are shared with TRBD1. This CDR3 is 15 amino acids long. V shed 6 bases, J shed 6 bases, and the junction held 8 bases outside the gene matches. CDR1 and CDR2 from the germline V gene are SNHLY and FYNNEI. CDR3 protein: CASRATGGVIQPQHF. CDR3 nucleotide sequence: TGTGCCAGCAGAGCGACAGGGGGCGTTATTCAGCCCCAGCATTTT.

The CDR3 sequence is CASSRGAEAFF. The CDR3 DNA is TGTGCCAGCAGCCGAGGAGCTGAAGCTTTCTTT. This chain connects TRBV14 to TRBJ1-1; D is undetermined. Trimming removed 4 bases from V and 6 bases from J, with 6 bases in between. The germline CDR1 and CDR2 sequences are SGHDN and FVKESK. The CDR3 spans 11 residues.

This clone was observed a single time. This rearrangement joins TRBV27 to TRBJ1-2; D gene uncertain. This CDR3 region has 17 residues. The germline V and J ends were trimmed by 5 bases and 9 bases, with 28 bases remaining between them. Germline V CDR1 and CDR2: MNHEY, SMNVEV (reference sequence). The CDR3 loop is CASSTGAGDFSLWSYTF. For the CDR3, the DNA is TGTGCCAGCAGTACTGGCGCGGGAGATTTTTCTCTATGGAGCTACACCTTC.

The chain links TRBV28 to TRBJ1-6; D not resolved. Germline lookup yields CDR1 MDHEN and CDR2 SYDVKM. V lost 1 base and J lost 16, with 17 bases in between. The CDR3 is made up of 14 amino acids. The CDR3 reads CASSLYSREVELHF. The CDR3 DNA is TGTGCCAGCAGTTTATATTCTAGAGAGGTCGAGCTCCACTTT.

The chain combines TRBV30 with TRBJ2-5, with 9 nucleotides matching TRBD2. This CDR3 has 17 amino acids. J lost 3 bases, V lost 6 bases, and 17 bases had no gene match. The germline V gene has CDR1 GTSNPN and CDR2 SVGIG (reference sequence). The CDR3 protein is CACRSVFRVAGEETQYF. The CDR3 DNA reads as TGTGCCTGCCGATCCGTCTTTCGCGTAGCGGGGGAAGAGACCCAGTACTTC.

The chain links TRBV19 to TRBJ2-7, with D maybe TRBD1 (5 bases). Trimming removed 5 bases from V and 3 bases from J, with 11 bases in between. This CDR3 comprises 13 residues. In germline, CDR1 is LNHDA, CDR2 SQIVND (reference sequence). In DNA, the CDR3 is TGTGCCAGTAGTGGAGCAGGGTTCTACGAGCAGTACTTC. It encodes CASSGAGFYEQYF. The full variable domain, with the rest looked up from reference TRBV19 and TRBJ2-7, is DGGITQSPKYLFRKEGQNVTLSCEQNLNHDAMYWYRQDPGQGLRLIYYSQIVNDFQKGDIAEGYSVSREKKESFPLTVTSAQKNPTAFYLCASSGAGFYEQYFGPGTRLTVT.

This chain connects TRBV28 to TRBJ1-2, with a weak D call TRBD1 (6 bases). From germline, CDR1 is MDHEN and CDR2 SYDVKM. V lost 4 bases and J 0 bases, leaving 18 bases between the germline ends. The CDR3 has 17 amino acids. CDR3 in amino acids: CASSWVPRTESNYGYTF. CDR3 DNA: TGTGCCAGCAGTTGGGTCCCCCGGACAGAGTCTAACTATGGCTACACCTTC.

The J gene is TRBJ2-5, the V gene TRBV10-3; D is unclear. This CDR3 spans 13 amino acids. Germline loops: CDR1 ENHRY, CDR2 SYGVKD. V was clipped by 4 bases and J by 4 bases, with 10 bases between them. CDR3 bases: TGTGCCATCAGTGTCCGGGTGGGAGAGACCCAGTACTTC. Translating gives CAISVRVGETQYF.

The sample holds one count of this clone. The chain recombines TRBV15 with TRBJ1-1; 8 positions match TRBD1. Germline V gene lookup returns CDR1 LNHNV and CDR2 YYDKDF (reference sequence). J lost 6 bases, V lost 9 bases, and 9 bases had no gene match. The CDR3 runs 13 residues. The CDR3 DNA is TGTGCCACGGAAAACAGGGGGAATGCTGAAGCTTTCTTT. It codes for CATENRGNAEAFF.

J is TRBJ2-5 and V is TRBV30; 8 bases line up with TRBD1. The CDR3 contains 16 residues. Germline CDR1 and CDR2: GTSNPN and SVGIG (reference sequence). J lost 4 bases, V lost 0 bases, and 10 bases had no gene match. CDR3 DNA: TGTGCCTGGAGTGTAGGGTTACAGGGGGTCCGAGAGACCCAGTACTTC. Its translation is CAWSVGLQGVRETQYF.

The gene calls are TRBV7-8 and TRBJ2-7; D perhaps matches TRBD1 (6 bases). V gave up 0 bases and J gave up 3 bases, with 21 bases separating them. Germline V gene lookup returns CDR1 SGHVS and CDR2 FQNEAQ. The CDR3 totals 18 residues. The CDR3 sequence: CASSLAVFGAGVLYEQYF. CDR3 nucleotide sequence: TGTGCCAGCAGCTTAGCGGTGTTCGGCGCAGGGGTACTCTACGAGCAGTACTTC.

The chain joins TRBV7-8 to TRBJ1-2; D is ambiguous. This CDR3 contains 14 residues. The germline CDR1 and CDR2 sequences are SGHVS and FQNEAQ. Trimming took 5 bases from V and 4 from J, leaving 14 bases between them. The CDR3 protein is CASSPAGMGYGYTF. CDR3 nucleotide sequence: TGTGCCAGCAGCCCGGCGGGGATGGGCTATGGCTACACCTTC.

This chain connects TRBV7-9 to TRBJ2-7; D unclear. Trimming removed 5 bases at V and 0 bases at J, with 8 bases between. The CDR3 loop spans 13 amino acids. Germline assignment: CDR1 SEHNR and CDR2 FQNEAQ (reference sequence). CDR3 nucleotides: TGTGCCAGCAGCCGTACGGGCTCCTACGAGCAGTACTTC. Translated: CASSRTGSYEQYF.

CDR3 sequence: CASSIGTGPKNQPQHF. The CDR3 coding sequence is TGTGCCAGTAGTATTGGGACAGGGCCAAAGAATCAGCCCCAGCATTTT. The V call is TRBV19, the J call TRBJ1-5; 9 bases agree with TRBD1. V gave up 3 bases and J gave up 4 bases; unmatched junction bases: 7. CDR1 is LNHDA, CDR2 SQIVND, per germline (reference sequence). CDR3 length: 16 residues. The whole variable domain, remainder taken from reference TRBV19 and TRBJ1-5, is DGGITQSPKYLFRKEGQNVTLSCEQNLNHDAMYWYRQDPGQGLRLIYYSQIVNDFQKGDIAEGYSVSREKKESFPLTVTSAQKNPTAFYLCASSIGTGPKNQPQHFGDGTRLSIL.

The V gene is TRBV2, the J gene TRBJ1-1; D is undetermined. The CDR3 is 12 amino acids. The V and J ends lost 6 bases and 1 base respectively, with 6 bases between them. In germline, CDR1 is SNHLY, CDR2 FYNNEI. Here the CDR3 reads CASSYRNTEAFF. In nucleotides, the CDR3 is TGTGCCAGCAGCTACAGGAACACTGAAGCTTTCTTT.

The J gene is TRBJ1-2, the V gene TRBV14; TRBD1 matches at 8 bases. This CDR3 comprises 14 residues. Germline CDR1 and CDR2: SGHDN and FVKESK. V gave up 4 bases and J gave up 9 bases; unmatched junction bases: 10. CDR3 sequence (DNA): TGTGCCAGCAGCCCCCGACAGGGGATGGCAAGCTACACCTTC. Amino acids: CASSPRQGMASYTF.

V is TRBV4-3 and J is TRBJ2-1; D may be TRBD1 (6 bases). This CDR3 is built from 13 residues. Trimming took off 0 bases at V and 12 bases at J, with 12 bases between the two ends. The V gene's germline CDR1 is LGHNA and CDR2 YSLEER. The CDR3 bases are TGCGCCAGCAGCCAAGATGACCAGGGGTGGCAGTTCTTC. This sequence encodes CASSQDDQGWQFF.

The chain combines TRBV5-6 with TRBJ2-7; 15 nucleotides agree with TRBD2. Germline assignment: CDR1 SGHDT and CDR2 YYEEEE. V trimming: 5 bases; J trimming: 4 bases; junction bases outside the gene matches: 4. The CDR3 runs 15 residues. CDR3 amino acids: CASRGTSGRTYEQYF. CDR3 bases: TGTGCCAGCAGGGGGACTAGCGGGAGGACGTACGAGCAGTACTTC.

The V and J genes are TRBV11-2 and TRBJ2-3, with D unclear. CDR1 SGHAT and CDR2 FQNNGV come from the germline V gene. The V and J ends lost 1 base and 0 bases respectively, with 17 bases between them. The CDR3 runs to 18 residues. The CDR3 nucleotides read TGTGCCAGCAGCTTAGCCCGATCTCGATACACCAGCACAGATACGCAGTATTTT. Protein: CASSLARSRYTSTDTQYF.

V is TRBV6-5 and J is TRBJ1-1; no clear D. Germline V CDR1 and CDR2: MNHEY, SVGAGI. V was cut by 5 bases and J by 0 bases, with 7 bases left in between. The CDR3 contains 13 residues. DNA for the CDR3: TGTGCCAGCAGTACCACAGTGAACACTGAAGCTTTCTTT. This encodes CASSTTVNTEAFF.

The chain has TRBV7-9 and TRBJ2-3; D may be TRBD2 (6 bases). The length of the CDR3 is 12 residues. V was trimmed by 5 bases and J by 5 bases, leaving 8 bases between them. CDR1 is SEHNR, CDR2 FQNEAQ, per germline (reference sequence). The DNA of the CDR3 is TGTGCCAGCAGCGCGACTAGAGATACGCAGTATTTT. Amino acid sequence: CASSATRDTQYF. Full variable domain (rest looked up from reference TRBV7-9 and TRBJ2-3): DTGVSQNPRHKITKRGQNVTFRCDPISEHNRLYWYRQTLGQGPEFLTYFQNEAQLEKSRLLSDRFSAERPKGSFSTLEIQRTEQGDSAMYLCASSATRDTQYFGPGTRLTVL.

This clone was detected once. CDR3 amino acids: CASSLAGVNRADTQYF. Here the CDR3 DNA reads TGTGCCAGCAGCTTAGCGGGAGTGAACAGGGCAGATACGCAGTATTTT. V is TRBV7-9 and J is TRBJ2-3; maybe TRBD1 (6 bases). V dropped 0 bases and J dropped 4 bases, with 14 bases sitting between them. Germline V CDR1 and CDR2: SEHNR, FQNEAQ (reference sequence). This CDR3 is built from 16 residues.

The V and J genes are TRBV10-1 and TRBJ2-5, with no clear D. CDR1 WNHNN and CDR2 SYGVQD come from the germline V gene (reference sequence). The CDR3 spans 16 residues. V was trimmed by 2 bases and J by 1 base, leaving 14 bases between them. This chain's CDR3 is CASSEPFLDFQETQYF. The CDR3 DNA reads as TGCGCCAGCAGTGAGCCCTTCCTAGACTTCCAAGAGACCCAGTACTTC.

The CDR3 sequence is CASSRQGTEAFF. For the CDR3, the DNA is TGTGCCAGCAGCAGACAAGGCACTGAAGCTTTCTTT. This rearrangement joins TRBV6-5 to TRBJ1-1; no clear D. The germline V gene has CDR1 MNHEY and CDR2 SVGAGI. This CDR3 has 12 amino acids. With 6 bases removed from V and 4 bases from J, the gap between germline ends came to 9 bases.